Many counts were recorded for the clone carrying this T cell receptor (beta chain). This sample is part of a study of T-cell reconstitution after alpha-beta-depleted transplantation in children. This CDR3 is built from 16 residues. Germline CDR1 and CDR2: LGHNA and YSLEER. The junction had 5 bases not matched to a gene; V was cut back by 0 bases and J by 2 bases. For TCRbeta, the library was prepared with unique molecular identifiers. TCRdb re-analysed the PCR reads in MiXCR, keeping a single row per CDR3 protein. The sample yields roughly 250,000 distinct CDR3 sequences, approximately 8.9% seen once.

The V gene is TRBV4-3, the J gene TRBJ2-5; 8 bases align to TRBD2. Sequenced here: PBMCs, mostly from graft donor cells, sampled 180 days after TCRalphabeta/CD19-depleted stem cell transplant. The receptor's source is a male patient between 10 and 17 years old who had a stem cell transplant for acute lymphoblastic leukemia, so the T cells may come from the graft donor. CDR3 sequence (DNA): TGCGCCAGCAGCCAAGAAGAGGGGACTAGGCAAGAGACCCAGTACTTC. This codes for CASSQEEGTRQETQYF.